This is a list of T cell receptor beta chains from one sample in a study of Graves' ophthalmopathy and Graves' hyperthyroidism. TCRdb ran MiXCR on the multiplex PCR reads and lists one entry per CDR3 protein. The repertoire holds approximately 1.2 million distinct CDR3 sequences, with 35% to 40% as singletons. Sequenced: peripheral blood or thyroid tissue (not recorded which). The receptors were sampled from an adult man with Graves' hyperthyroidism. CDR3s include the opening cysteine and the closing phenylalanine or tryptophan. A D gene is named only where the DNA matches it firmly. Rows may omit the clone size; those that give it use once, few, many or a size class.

TGTGCCAGCAGCTTACGGTGGAATCAAGAGACCCAGTACTTC | CASSLRWNQETQYF | - | TRBJ2-5 | TRBV7-8 | -
TGTGCCAGCAGTTCCGGGTGGGAGGAGGTCGGGACCCAGTACTTC | CASSSGWEEVGTQYF | - | TRBJ2-5 | TRBV27 | few
TGTGCCAGCAGTTTAGTAGGGGGGCGAGGTATCTATGGCTACACCTTC | CASSLVGGRGIYGYTF | - | TRBJ1-2 | TRBV12-3/TRBV12-4 | -
TGCAGTGCTAGACCGACAGGGTACTTTGGCTACACCTTC | CSARPTGYFGYTF | TRBD1 | TRBJ1-2 | TRBV20-1 | -
TGTGCCAGCAGCCTGGGGACAGGGAGAGAGGGTCAGCCCCAGCATTTT | CASSLGTGREGQPQHF | TRBD1 | TRBJ1-5 | TRBV7-2 | many
TGCGCCAGCAGCATCGCGGGACAGGGTTCCTACGAGCAGTACTTC | CASSIAGQGSYEQYF | TRBD1 | TRBJ2-7 | TRBV4-1 | few
TGTGCCAGCAAGTGGGCAGACCATCAGCCCCAGCATTTT | CASKWADHQPQHF | - | TRBJ1-5 | TRBV6-1 | many
TGTGCCACCAGCAGACCAGGGGGCAATCAGCCCCAGCATTTT | CATSRPGGNQPQHF | - | TRBJ1-5 | TRBV15 | many
TGTGCCAGCAGTGGACAGAACCTCACGCCCCAGCATTTT | CASSGQNLTPQHF | - | TRBJ1-5 | TRBV2 | many
TGTGCCAGCAGGTCCGGGGGGGCCCTCCACTTT | CASRSGGALHF | - | TRBJ1-6 | TRBV12-3/TRBV12-4 | -
TGTGCCATCAGCGCTGGACAGCGTCCCCTCGAGCAGTACTTC | CAISAGQRPLEQYF | - | TRBJ2-7 | TRBV10-3 | many
TGTGCCAGCAGCCCTGGAGAGGGGGCGCCCAATCAGCCCCAGCATTTT | CASSPGEGAPNQPQHF | TRBD1 | TRBJ1-5 | TRBV7-2 | many
TGTGCCAGCAGCTTATCCCTGGGGCAGCAGAACGCTGAAGCTTTCTTT | CASSLSLGQQNAEAFF | - | TRBJ1-1 | TRBV7-2 | once
TGTGCCATCAGTAATGACAGGGGGCCGAACACTGAAGCTTTCTTT | CAISNDRGPNTEAFF | TRBD1 | TRBJ1-1 | TRBV10-3 | many
TGTGCCAGCAGTCCCGACAGGGAAAACAATCAGCCCCAGCATTTT | CASSPDRENNQPQHF | TRBD1 | TRBJ1-5 | TRBV7-9 | many
TGTGCCAGCAGTGAAGAGGGACAGGTGAACACTGAAGCTTTCTTT | CASSEEGQVNTEAFF | TRBD1 | TRBJ1-1 | TRBV9 | many
TGTGCCAGCAGTTTCACTGCAAGGGGACACGAGCAGTACTTC | CASSFTARGHEQYF | - | TRBJ2-7 | TRBV12-3/TRBV12-4 | -
TGTGCCAGCAGCCCGAGATTCGAGCAGTACTTC | CASSPRFEQYF | - | TRBJ2-7 | TRBV10-3 | -
TGTGCCAGCAGCTTAGGAGACAGGGTGAGGAACACCATATATTTT | CASSLGDRVRNTIYF | TRBD1 | TRBJ1-3 | TRBV7-9 | -
TGCGCCAGCAGTGACTCCGGGAGTGCCACCGAGCAGTACTTC | CASSDSGSATEQYF | - | TRBJ2-7 | TRBV10-2 | -
TGCGCCAGCAGCTTCGGCCAGGGACACTATGGCTACACCTTC | CASSFGQGHYGYTF | - | TRBJ1-2 | TRBV5-1 | many
TGCGCCAGCAGCCAGCGCAGGGGCCACTATGGCTACACCTTC | CASSQRRGHYGYTF | - | TRBJ1-2 | TRBV4-3 | few
TGTGCCAGCAGCTTATCAGGGTCCGGGGAGCAGCCCCAGCATTTT | CASSLSGSGEQPQHF | - | TRBJ1-5 | TRBV7-8 | many
TGTGCCAGCAGTTCCCAGGGGTTAATTTCCCACGAGCAGTACTTC | CASSSQGLISHEQYF | - | TRBJ2-7 | TRBV12-3/TRBV12-4 | -
TGTGCCAGCAGCTTAGAAGTGAGGGCGAACACCGGGGAGCTGTTTTTT | CASSLEVRANTGELFF | - | TRBJ2-2 | TRBV7-2 | few
TGTGCCAGCAGCCCAAGGACAGGACCCAATCAGCCCCAGCATTTT | CASSPRTGPNQPQHF | TRBD1 | TRBJ1-5 | TRBV5-6 | few
TGTGCCAGCAGCGGGGAATGGGCTAGCGGAACCTACGAGCAGTACTTC | CASSGEWASGTYEQYF | TRBD2 | TRBJ2-7 | TRBV5-4 | -